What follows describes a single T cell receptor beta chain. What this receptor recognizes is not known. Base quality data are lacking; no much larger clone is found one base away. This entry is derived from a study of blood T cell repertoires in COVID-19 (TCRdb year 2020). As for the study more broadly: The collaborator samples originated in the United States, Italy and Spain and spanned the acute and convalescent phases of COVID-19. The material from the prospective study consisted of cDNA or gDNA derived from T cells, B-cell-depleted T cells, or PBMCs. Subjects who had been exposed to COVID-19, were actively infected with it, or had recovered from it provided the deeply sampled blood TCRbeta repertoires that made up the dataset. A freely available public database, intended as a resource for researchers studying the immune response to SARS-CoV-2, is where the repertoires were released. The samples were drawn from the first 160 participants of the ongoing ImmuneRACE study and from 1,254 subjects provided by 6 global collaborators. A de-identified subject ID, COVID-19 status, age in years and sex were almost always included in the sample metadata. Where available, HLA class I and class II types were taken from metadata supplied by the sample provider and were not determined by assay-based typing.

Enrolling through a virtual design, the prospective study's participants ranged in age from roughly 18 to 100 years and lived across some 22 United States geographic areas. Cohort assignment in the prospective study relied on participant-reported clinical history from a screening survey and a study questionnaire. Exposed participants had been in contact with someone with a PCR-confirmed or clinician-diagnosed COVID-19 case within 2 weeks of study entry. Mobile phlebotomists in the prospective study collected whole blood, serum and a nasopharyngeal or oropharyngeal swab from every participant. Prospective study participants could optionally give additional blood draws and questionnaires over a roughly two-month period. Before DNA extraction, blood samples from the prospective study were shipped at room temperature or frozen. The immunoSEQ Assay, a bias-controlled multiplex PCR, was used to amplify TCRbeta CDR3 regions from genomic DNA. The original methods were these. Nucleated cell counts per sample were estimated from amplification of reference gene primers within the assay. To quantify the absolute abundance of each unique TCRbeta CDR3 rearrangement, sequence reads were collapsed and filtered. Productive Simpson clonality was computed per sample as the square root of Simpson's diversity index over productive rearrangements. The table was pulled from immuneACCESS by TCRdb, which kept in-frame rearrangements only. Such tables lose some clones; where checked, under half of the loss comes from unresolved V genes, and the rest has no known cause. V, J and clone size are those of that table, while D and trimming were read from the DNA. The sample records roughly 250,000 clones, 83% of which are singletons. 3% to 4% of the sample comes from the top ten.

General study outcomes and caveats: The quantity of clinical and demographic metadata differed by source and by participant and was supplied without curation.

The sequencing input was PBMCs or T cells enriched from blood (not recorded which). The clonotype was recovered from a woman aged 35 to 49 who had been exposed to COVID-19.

Here the CDR3 is given as CASSYDSSAGNTIYF. In nucleotides, the sequence is TGTGCCAGCAGTTACGACAGCTCGGCGGGAAACACCATATATTTT. The chain links TRBV6-2 or TRBV6-3 with TRBJ1-3; D gene: possibly TRBD1, on 5 matching bases. Based on the germline V gene, the CDR1 and CDR2 sequences are MNHEY and SVGEGT. The cysteine opens and the phenylalanine closes a CDR3 of 15 amino acids. The retained sequence is limited to the CDR3, 45 bases, with the frame set at the first base. V is reduced by 2 bases and J by 4 bases, leaving a spacing of 12 bases between them.